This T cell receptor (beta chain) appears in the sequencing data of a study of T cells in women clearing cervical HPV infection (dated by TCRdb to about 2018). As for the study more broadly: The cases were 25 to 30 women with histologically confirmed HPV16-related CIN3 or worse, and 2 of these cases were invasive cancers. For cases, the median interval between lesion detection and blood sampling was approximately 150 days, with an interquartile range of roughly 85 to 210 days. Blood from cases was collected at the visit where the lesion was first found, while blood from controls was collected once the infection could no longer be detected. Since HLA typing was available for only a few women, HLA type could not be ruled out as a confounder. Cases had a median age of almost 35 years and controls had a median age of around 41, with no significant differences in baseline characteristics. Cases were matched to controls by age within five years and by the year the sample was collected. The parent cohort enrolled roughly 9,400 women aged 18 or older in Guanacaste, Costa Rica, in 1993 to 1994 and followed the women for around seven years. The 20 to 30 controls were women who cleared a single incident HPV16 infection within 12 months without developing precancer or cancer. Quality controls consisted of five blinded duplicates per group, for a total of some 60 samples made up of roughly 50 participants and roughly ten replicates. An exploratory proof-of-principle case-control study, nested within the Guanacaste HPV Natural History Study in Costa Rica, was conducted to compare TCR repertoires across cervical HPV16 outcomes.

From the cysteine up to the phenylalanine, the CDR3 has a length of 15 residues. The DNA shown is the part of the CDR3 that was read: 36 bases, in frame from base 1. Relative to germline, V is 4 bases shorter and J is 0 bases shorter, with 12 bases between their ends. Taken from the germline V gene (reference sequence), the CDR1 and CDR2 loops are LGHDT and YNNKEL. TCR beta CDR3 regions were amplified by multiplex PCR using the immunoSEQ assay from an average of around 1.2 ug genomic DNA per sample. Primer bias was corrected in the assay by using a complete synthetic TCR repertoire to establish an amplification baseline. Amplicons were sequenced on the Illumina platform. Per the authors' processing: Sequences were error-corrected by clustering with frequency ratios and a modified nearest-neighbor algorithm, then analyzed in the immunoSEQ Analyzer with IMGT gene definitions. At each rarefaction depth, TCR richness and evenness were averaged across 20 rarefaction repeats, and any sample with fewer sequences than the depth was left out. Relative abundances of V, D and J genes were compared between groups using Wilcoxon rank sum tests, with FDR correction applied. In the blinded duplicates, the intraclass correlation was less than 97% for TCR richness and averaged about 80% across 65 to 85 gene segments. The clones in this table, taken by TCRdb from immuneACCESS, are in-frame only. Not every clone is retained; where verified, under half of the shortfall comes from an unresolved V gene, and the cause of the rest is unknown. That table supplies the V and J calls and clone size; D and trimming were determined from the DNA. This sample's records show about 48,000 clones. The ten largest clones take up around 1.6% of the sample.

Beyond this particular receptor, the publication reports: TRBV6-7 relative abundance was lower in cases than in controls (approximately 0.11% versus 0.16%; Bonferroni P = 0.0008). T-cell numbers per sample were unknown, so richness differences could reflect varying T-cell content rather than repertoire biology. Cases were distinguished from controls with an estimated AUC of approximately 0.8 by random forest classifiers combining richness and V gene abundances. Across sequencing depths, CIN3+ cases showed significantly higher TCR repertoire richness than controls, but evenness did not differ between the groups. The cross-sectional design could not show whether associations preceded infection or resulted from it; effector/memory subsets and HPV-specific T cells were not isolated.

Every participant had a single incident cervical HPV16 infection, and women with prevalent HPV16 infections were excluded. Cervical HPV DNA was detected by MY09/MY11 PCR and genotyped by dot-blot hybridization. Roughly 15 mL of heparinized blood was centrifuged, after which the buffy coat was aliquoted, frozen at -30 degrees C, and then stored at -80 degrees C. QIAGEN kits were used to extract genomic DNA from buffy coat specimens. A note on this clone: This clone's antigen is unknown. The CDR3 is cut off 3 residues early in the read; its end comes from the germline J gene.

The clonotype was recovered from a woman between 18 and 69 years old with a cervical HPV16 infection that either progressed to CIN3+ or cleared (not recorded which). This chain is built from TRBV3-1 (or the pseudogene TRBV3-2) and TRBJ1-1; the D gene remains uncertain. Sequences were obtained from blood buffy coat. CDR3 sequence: CASSRAGNMNTEAFF. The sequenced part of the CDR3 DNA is TGTGCCAGCAGCCGGGCCGGAAACATGAACACTGAA.